What follows are 18 T cell receptor beta chains derived from one specimen sequenced in a study of control samples from healthy donors and cancer patients (dated by TCRdb to 2018 to 2020). Library prep was done by the immunoSEQ multiplex PCR assay. TCRdb re-hosts the immuneACCESS table, in-frame sequences only. Its copies lack some clones; in the studies checked, an unresolved V gene accounts for under half of them, and the cause for the rest is not known. The sample includes approximately 150,000 clones, with around 94% observed a single time. The ten largest clonotypes hold approximately 14% of the sample. The sequenced sample consisted of blood. Receptor source: a man between 35 and 55 years old in good health.

This clone came up once. The chain is built from TRBV19 and TRBJ1-1; TRBD1 matches at 9 bases. With V trimmed by 6 bases and J by 0 bases, 5 bases remained unmatched. The length of the CDR3 is 15 residues. The V gene's germline CDR1 is LNHDA and CDR2 SQIVND (reference sequence). CDR3 loop: CASSTTGGLNTEAFF. The CDR3 DNA follows: TGTGCCAGTAGCACTACAGGGGGCCTGAACACTGAAGCTTTCTTT.

CDR3 bases: TGTGCCAGCAGTTACCCCGCGTCGGGGATCGACAATCAGCCCCAGCATTTT. It is translated as CASSYPASGIDNQPQHF. V and J are TRBV6-2 or TRBV6-3 and TRBJ1-5, with no clear D. The CDR3 sequence is 17 residues long. V lost 2 bases and J 3 bases, leaving 17 bases between the germline ends. The V gene's germline CDR1 is MNHEY and CDR2 SVGEGT.

The CDR3 sequence: CASSSPTSGFPQFF. CDR3 in DNA: TGTGCCAGCAGTTCCCCTACTTCAGGGTTTCCCCAGTTCTTC. The chain is built from TRBV6-2 or TRBV6-3 and TRBJ2-1; tentatively, D is TRBD1 (5 bases). The CDR3 spans 14 residues. From germline, CDR1 is MNHEY and CDR2 SVGEGT. With 4 bases removed from V and 13 bases from J, the gap between germline ends came to 20 bases.

V usage is TRBV3-1 (or the pseudogene TRBV3-2) and J usage is TRBJ2-3; a weak D match, TRBD2 (5 bases). Per the germline V gene, CDR1 is LGHDT and CDR2 is YNNKEL (reference sequence). The CDR3 runs 18 residues. Trimming left V 0 bases short and J 5 bases short, with 21 bases between. Here the CDR3 reads CASSQDRFQASLRDTQYF. CDR3 nucleotides: TGTGCCAGCAGCCAAGATAGGTTTCAAGCTAGCTTGAGAGATACGCAGTATTTT.

The chain has TRBV10-1 and TRBJ1-1; 8 bases agree with TRBD1. V was pared by 5 bases and J by 5 bases, with 4 bases of the junction left unmatched. Germline assignment: CDR1 WNHNN and CDR2 SYGVQD (reference sequence). The CDR3 is made up of 13 amino acids. The CDR3 here is CASSHRGSTEAFF. The CDR3 DNA reads TGCGCCAGCAGTCACAGGGGGTCAACTGAAGCTTTCTTT.

This chain joins TRBV25-1 and TRBJ1-3, with a possible D match to TRBD1 (5 bases). In germline, CDR1 is MGHDK, CDR2 SYGVNS. The V and J ends lost 5 bases and 6 bases respectively, with 14 bases between them. This CDR3 spans 14 amino acids. CDR3 residues: CASSTPRGPNTIYF. CDR3 nucleotides: TGTGCCAGCAGTACTCCTAGGGGCCCAAACACCATATATTTT.

V usage is TRBV7-9 and J usage is TRBJ1-2, with TRBD1 as a possible D gene (5 bases). This CDR3 comprises 15 residues. V lost 6 bases and J 8 bases, leaving 22 bases between the germline ends. The germline V gene encodes CDR1 SEHNR and CDR2 FQNEAQ (reference sequence). CDR3 sequence reads: CASSNTREGVNGYTF. The CDR3 DNA is TGTGCCAGCAGTAATACCCGGGAAGGGGTGAACGGCTACACCTTC. The complete variable domain, with remaining parts taken from reference TRBV7-9 and TRBJ1-2, reads DTGVSQNPRHKITKRGQNVTFRCDPISEHNRLYWYRQTLGQGPEFLTYFQNEAQLEKSRLLSDRFSAERPKGSFSTLEIQRTEQGDSAMYLCASSNTREGVNGYTFGSGTRLTVV.

V gene TRBV6-5 combines with J gene TRBJ2-5, with TRBD1 matching 12 bases. Germline CDR1 MNHEY, CDR2 SVGAGI. This CDR3 is built from 15 residues. After removal of 6 bases from V and 3 bases from J, the junction contained 5 bases not matched to a gene. The CDR3 nucleotides are TGTGCCAGCAGGACCGGGACAGGGGGCAAAGAGACCCAGTACTTC. This sequence encodes CASRTGTGGKETQYF.

The chain recombines TRBV5-6 with TRBJ1-4; 12 nucleotides align to TRBD1. The trim removed 1 base at V and 7 bases at J, leaving 8 bases unmatched. Germline V lookup: CDR1 SGHDT, CDR2 YYEEEE. The CDR3 is 17 residues long. CDR3 nucleotide sequence: TGTGCCAGCAGCTTGCGGGGACAGGGGGCTTCTGGTGAAAAACTGTTTTTT. Amino acids: CASSLRGQGASGEKLFF.

The J gene is TRBJ1-3, the V gene TRBV7-9; D remains ambiguous. Trimming left V 6 bases short and J 3 bases short, with 21 bases between. Germline CDR1 is SEHNR and CDR2 is FQNEAQ (reference sequence). This CDR3 contains 17 residues. The CDR3 nucleotides read TGTGCCAGCAGTTCCCCCCATGACGGAAAAAGTGGAAACACCATATATTTT. Its translation is CASSSPHDGKSGNTIYF.

This chain uses TRBV7-9 with TRBJ1-1; D gene unclear. V lost 6 bases to trimming and J lost 3 bases, with 14 bases between them. CDR3 length: 14 amino acids. Germline V CDR1 and CDR2: SEHNR, FQNEAQ (reference sequence). CDR3 DNA sequence: TGTGCCAGCAGATCGAGGACCGATGACACTGAAGCTTTCTTT. Amino acid sequence: CASRSRTDDTEAFF. The full variable domain, completed using reference TRBV7-9 and TRBJ1-1, is DTGVSQNPRHKITKRGQNVTFRCDPISEHNRLYWYRQTLGQGPEFLTYFQNEAQLEKSRLLSDRFSAERPKGSFSTLEIQRTEQGDSAMYLCASRSRTDDTEAFFGQGTRLTVV.

This rearrangement joins TRBV20-1 to TRBJ2-3; 10 bases are a match to TRBD2. Germline CDR1 reads DFQATT; CDR2 reads SNEGSKA (reference sequence). The CDR3 contains 16 residues. The trim removed 3 bases at V and 2 bases at J, leaving 8 bases unmatched. The CDR3 sequence is CSASGLAERLTDTQYF. CDR3 nucleotides: TGCAGTGCTAGTGGACTAGCGGAGCGACTCACAGATACGCAGTATTTT.

The rearrangement links TRBV5-8 to TRBJ1-1; a possible D gene is TRBD1 (5 bases). The CDR3 extends over 14 amino acids. Germline CDR1 is SGHTS and CDR2 is YDEGEE. Trimming removed 1 base at V and 5 bases at J, with 12 bases between. The CDR3 DNA sequence: TGTGCCAGCAGCTTGTACCAGGGAGGAACTGAAGCTTTCTTT. Translation: CASSLYQGGTEAFF.

This chain links TRBV7-9 with TRBJ2-4, with 7 bases aligning to TRBD2. CDR1 is SEHNR, CDR2 FQNEAQ, per germline (reference sequence). The CDR3 has 17 residues. With V trimmed by 1 base and J by 3 bases, 9 bases remained unmatched. This CDR3 is CASSLVGLGEGKNIQYF. The CDR3 nucleotides read TGTGCCAGCAGCTTAGTGGGGTTAGGGGAGGGCAAAAACATTCAGTACTTC.

The J gene is TRBJ1-5, the V gene TRBV9, with 7 bases that match TRBD1. The CDR3 is made up of 14 amino acids. Germline V lookup: CDR1 SGDLS, CDR2 YYNGEE. Trimming took 2 bases from V and 7 from J; bases not matched to a gene: 6. CDR3 loop: CASSVGDRPQPQHF. The DNA of the CDR3 is TGTGCCAGCAGCGTGGGGGACAGACCACAGCCCCAGCATTTT.

This chain uses TRBV9 with TRBJ2-1, with TRBD2 as a possible D gene (5 bases). The CDR3 totals 14 residues. V shed 3 bases and J shed 4 bases, with 11 bases lying between them. Per the germline V gene, CDR1 is SGDLS and CDR2 is YYNGEE. This CDR3 reads CASSAGGPYNEQFF. CDR3 DNA: TGTGCCAGCAGCGCCGGAGGACCGTACAATGAGCAGTTCTTC. The variable domain in full, with the rest retrieved from reference TRBV9 and TRBJ2-1, is DSGVTQTPKHLITATGQRVTLRCSPRSGDLSVYWYQQSLDQGLQFLIQYYNGEERAKGNILERFSAQQFPDLHSELNLSSLELGDSALYFCASSAGGPYNEQFFGPGTRLTVL.

The V gene is TRBV5-1, the J gene TRBJ1-4; a weak D match, TRBD1 (5 bases). Germline V gene lookup returns CDR1 SGHRS and CDR2 YFSETQ. V dropped 1 base and J dropped 7 bases, with 14 bases sitting between them. The CDR3 spans 15 residues. The CDR3 is CASSLWGVVSEKLFF. CDR3 bases: TGCGCCAGCAGCTTGTGGGGGGTCGTTAGTGAAAAACTGTTTTTT.

The gene calls are TRBV24-1 and TRBJ1-5, with D tentatively TRBD1 (6 bases). Germline CDR1 and CDR2: KGHDR and SFDVKD. This CDR3 region has 14 residues. The germline V and J ends were trimmed by 0 bases and 4 bases, with 6 bases remaining between them. CDR3 amino acids: CATSDLTGNQPQHF. CDR3 bases: TGTGCCACCAGTGATTTGACAGGGAATCAGCCCCAGCATTTT.